This section outlines one TCR beta chain sequence together with its context. The J segment lost 2 bases and the V segment lost 4 bases, leaving 5 bases of the junction unmatched. There are 15 residues in the CDR3. Germline loops: CDR1 LGHNA, CDR2 YSLEER. Two negative PCRs, clearance, or symptom resolution had been documented for recovered Cohort 3 donors. The entry originates in a study of blood T cell repertoires in COVID-19. As for the study in general: COVID-19 samples from acute and convalescent phases originated in the United States, Italy and Spain.

Clones were read by immunoSEQ multiplex PCR, and TCRdb kept only the in-frame ones, dropping some. The sample yields about 380,000 clones, 88% seen once. The receptor's source is a woman aged 18-29 years who had recovered from COVID-19. The sequenced sample consisted of PBMCs or T cells enriched from blood (not recorded which). This sequence joins TRBV4-3 and TRBJ1-5; 7 bases are shared with TRBD1. The CDR3: CASSPYRGGNQPQHF. Written as DNA, the CDR3 is TGCGCCAGCAGCCCATACAGGGGTGGCAATCAGCCCCAGCATTTT.